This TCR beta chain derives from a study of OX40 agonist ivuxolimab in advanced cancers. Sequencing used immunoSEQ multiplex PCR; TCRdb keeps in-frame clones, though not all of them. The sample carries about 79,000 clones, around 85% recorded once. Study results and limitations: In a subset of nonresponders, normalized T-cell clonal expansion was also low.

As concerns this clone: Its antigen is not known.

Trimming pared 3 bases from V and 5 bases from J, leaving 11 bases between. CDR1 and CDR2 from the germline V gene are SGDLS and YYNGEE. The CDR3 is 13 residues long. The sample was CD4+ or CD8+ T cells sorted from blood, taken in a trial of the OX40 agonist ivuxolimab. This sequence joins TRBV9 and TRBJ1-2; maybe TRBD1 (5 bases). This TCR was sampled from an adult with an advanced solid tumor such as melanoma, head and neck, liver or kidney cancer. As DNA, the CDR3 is TGTGCCAGCAGCGAAGCGGGGGGATATGGCTACACCTTC. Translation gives CASSEAGGYGYTF.